These 30 T cell receptor beta chains were sequenced from one sample in a study of regulatory T cells in long-lasting Graves disease. The time point was: persistent/refractory GD, antithyroid drugs over 5 years with positive TRAb. TCR sequences were obtained from RNA taken from PBMCs. Arm-PCR of CDR3 regions and iRepertoire HTBI primers were used to build TCR beta libraries. One entry per CDR3 protein results from TCRdb running MiXCR on the multiplex PCR reads. This table holds 350,000 to 450,000 distinct CDR3 sequences, around 20% found once. This material consisted of peripheral blood mononuclear cells (PBMCs), taken when the disease was refractory, from a patient treated with antithyroid drugs. The source of these receptors is a female donor with Graves disease.

This clonotype was seen only once. The genes are TRBV11-3 and TRBJ2-1, with TRBD1 as a possible D gene (7 bases). In germline, CDR1 is SGHNT, CDR2 YENEEA. Between the trimmed V and J ends, which lost 5 bases and 7 bases, there was a span of 12 bases. The CDR3 is made up of 13 amino acids. The CDR3 loop is CASSLQGRNEQFF. For the CDR3, the DNA is TGTGCCAGCAGCCTACAGGGGAGGAATGAGCAGTTCTTC.

There are a few counts of this clonotype. The rearrangement links TRBV6-5 to TRBJ1-5, with D perhaps matching TRBD1 (6 bases). Germline loops: CDR1 MNHEY, CDR2 SVGAGI. The CDR3 runs 16 residues. Trimming removed 2 bases at V and 0 bases at J, with 11 bases between. This CDR3 reads CASSYGQTYSNQPQHF. For the CDR3, the DNA is TGTGCCAGCAGTTACGGACAGACCTATAGCAATCAGCCCCAGCATTTT.

This clonotype occurred many times. The rearrangement joins TRBV28 to TRBJ2-7; D is ambiguous. Trimming left V 6 bases short and J 7 bases short, with 19 bases between. Germline-derived CDR1 and CDR2 are MDHEN and SYDVKM. The CDR3 sequence is 14 residues long. The CDR3 nucleotides read TGTGCCAGCAGCCTCGTCTTGAGTTTGTGGGAGCAGTACTTC. Translated, it gives CASSLVLSLWEQYF.

This chain links TRBV4-1 with TRBJ2-7; D is perhaps TRBD2 (6 bases). Germline V CDR1 and CDR2: MGHRA, YSYEKL. Deletions cut 0 bases from V and 4 bases from J, with 13 bases between. The CDR3 is 15 residues long. In nucleotides, the CDR3 is TGCGCCAGCAGCCAAGAGATGGGCCTAGCGTACGAGCAGTACTTC. Translated, it gives CASSQEMGLAYEQYF.

This clonotype was counted between two and nine times. This sequence joins TRBV20-1 and TRBJ2-5; TRBD2 agrees at 8 bases. This CDR3 contains 16 residues. V shed 3 bases and J 1 base; nucleotides not matched to a gene: 10. In germline, CDR1 is DFQATT, CDR2 SNEGSKA (reference sequence). This chain's CDR3 is CSARGWEREPQETQYF. CDR3 sequence (DNA): TGCAGTGCTAGGGGCTGGGAGCGGGAGCCCCAAGAGACCCAGTACTTC.

The chain is built from TRBV20-1 and TRBJ2-4; possibly TRBD2 for D (6 bases). Looked up from germline, CDR1 is DFQATT and CDR2 is SNEGSKA (reference sequence). Trimming shortened V by 1 base and J by 3 bases, and 16 bases separated the two germline ends. The CDR3 consists of 16 residues. For the CDR3, the DNA is TGCAGTGCTAGAGGGGCGGAGGGTACTGGCAAAAACATTCAGTACTTC. Translation: CSARGAEGTGKNIQYF.

Only one count was recorded for this clonotype. The chain is built from TRBV12-3 or TRBV12-4 and TRBJ2-1, with a tentative D call TRBD2 (5 bases). V gave up 7 bases and J gave up 5 bases, with 15 bases separating them. CDR3 length: 14 amino acids. CDR3 in DNA: TGTGCCAGCACTTCGCGGGCGACAAACAATGAGCAGTTCTTC. As protein: CASTSRATNNEQFF.

The chain uses TRBV4-3 and TRBJ1-1; D not certain. V was clipped by 3 bases and J by 2 bases, with 10 bases between them. The germline V gene encodes CDR1 LGHNA and CDR2 YSLEER. The length of the CDR3 is 14 residues. CDR3 nucleotides: TGCGCCAGCAGCCAGCGCCGAATAAACACTGAAGCTTTCTTT. It encodes CASSQRRINTEAFF.

There are a few counts of this clonotype. CDR3 sequence reads: CASSEQGAGQPQHF. The CDR3 region has the DNA TGCGCCAGCAGCGAACAGGGGGCTGGACAGCCCCAGCATTTT. The V and J genes are TRBV10-2 and TRBJ1-5; 9 bases align to TRBD1. CDR1 is WSHSY and CDR2 is SAAADI in the germline V gene. Germline trimming cut 6 bases from V and 7 bases from J; bases unmatched to any gene: 7. The CDR3 consists of 14 residues.

Many counts were recorded for this clonotype. The V gene is TRBV30, the J gene TRBJ1-4; D might be TRBD1 (6 bases). The V gene's germline CDR1 is GTSNPN and CDR2 SVGIG (reference sequence). The CDR3 is 15 amino acids. V was clipped by 4 bases and J by 2 bases, with 14 bases between them. CDR3 amino acids: CAWTTPGETNEKLFF. CDR3 DNA sequence: TGTGCCTGGACCACCCCAGGGGAGACTAATGAAAAACTGTTTTTT.

The J gene is TRBJ2-7, the V gene TRBV20-1, with TRBD2 identical over 16 bases. CDR1 and CDR2 (germline): DFQATT, SNEGSKA (reference sequence). V shed 8 bases and J 4 bases; nucleotides not matched to a gene: 5. This CDR3 comprises 14 residues. The DNA of the CDR3 is TGCAGTACGGGACTAGCGGGAGGGCCATACGAGCAGTACTTC. It encodes CSTGLAGGPYEQYF.

The chain combines TRBV29-1 with TRBJ1-1; D not resolved. CDR3 length: 14 residues. V lost 5 bases, J lost 1 base, and 14 bases lay in between. CDR1 SQVTM and CDR2 ANQGSEA come from the germline V gene. In DNA form, the CDR3 reads TGCAGCGTTTCGAAAGCTCGGGGGAACACTGAAGCTTTCTTT. Its translation is CSVSKARGNTEAFF.

This clonotype was observed once. This chain connects TRBV27 to TRBJ2-2, with D perhaps TRBD2 (5 bases). Germline values: CDR1 MNHEY, CDR2 SMNVEV (reference sequence). The V end lost 3 bases, the J end lost 4 bases, and 18 bases lay between the germline ends. This CDR3 has 17 amino acids. CDR3 amino acids: CASSFGVGMGSTGELFF. The CDR3 coding sequence is TGTGCCAGCAGTTTCGGGGTAGGGATGGGGAGCACCGGGGAGCTGTTTTTT.

V is TRBV28 and J is TRBJ1-2; 9 bases are a match to TRBD1. The junction had 6 bases not matched to a gene; V was cut back by 3 bases and J by 7 bases. This CDR3 is built from 14 residues. Germline CDR1 reads MDHEN; CDR2 reads SYDVKM. The CDR3 bases are TGTGCCAGCAGTTTCGGACAGGGGCTTCTTGGCTACACCTTC. Protein sequence: CASSFGQGLLGYTF.

This clonotype was seen repeatedly, ten times or more. The chain combines TRBV4-3 with TRBJ1-1; D not certain. The ends were cut back, 0 bases at V and 1 base at J, with 9 bases in the middle. Germline V gene lookup returns CDR1 LGHNA and CDR2 YSLEER. The CDR3 runs 15 residues. The DNA of the CDR3 is TGCGCCAGCAGCCAAGATTCAGACGGGAACACTGAAGCTTTCTTT. Protein sequence: CASSQDSDGNTEAFF.

This clonotype appeared many times. This CDR3 is CASSLTGGDNQPQHF. As DNA, the CDR3 is TGTGCCAGCAGCCTAACAGGGGGTGACAATCAGCCCCAGCATTTT. The chain carries TRBV3-1 and TRBJ1-5; 8 bases agree with TRBD1. Looked up from germline, CDR1 is LGHDT and CDR2 is YNNKEL (reference sequence). The CDR3 extends over 15 amino acids. J lost 3 bases, V lost 4 bases, and 5 bases had no gene match.

This clonotype was found many times. The chain combines TRBV11-2 with TRBJ2-7; the D is unclear. The CDR3 is 14 residues long. The V end lost 1 base, the J end lost 2 bases, and 9 bases lay between the germline ends. The V gene's germline CDR1 is SGHAT and CDR2 FQNNGV. The CDR3 nucleotides read TGTGCCAGCAGCTTAGCGAAGAGGCCCTACGAGCAGTACTTC. As protein: CASSLAKRPYEQYF.

This clonotype was seen only a few times. This sequence joins TRBV4-1 and TRBJ1-5; D call uncertain. Deletions cut 0 bases from V and 7 bases from J, with 10 bases between. CDR3 length: 14 residues. CDR1 is MGHRA and CDR2 is YSYEKL in the germline V gene. CDR3 loop: CASSQERSYQPQHF. The CDR3 nucleotides read TGCGCCAGCAGCCAAGAGCGCTCATACCAGCCCCAGCATTTT.

The V gene is TRBV5-5, the J gene TRBJ2-5; D may be TRBD1 (5 bases). Germline-derived CDR1 and CDR2 are SGHKS and YYEKEE (reference sequence). V lost 0 bases, J lost 3 bases, and 6 bases lay in between. The CDR3 has 13 amino acids. CDR3 sequence reads: CASSLEQEETQYF. For the CDR3, the DNA is TGTGCCAGCAGCTTGGAACAGGAAGAGACCCAGTACTTC.

This clonotype showed up just a few times. In DNA form, the CDR3 reads TGTGCCAGCTCACCACTATGGGACAGGGCATCCTACGAGCAGTACTTC. It is translated as CASSPLWDRASYEQYF. The chain has TRBV18 and TRBJ2-7; 9 bases match TRBD1. Germline V CDR1 and CDR2: KGHSH, LQKENI. There are 16 residues in the CDR3. V shed 1 base and J 1 base; nucleotides not matched to a gene: 5.

In its sample, this clonotype was seen a few times. The chain joins TRBV6-5 to TRBJ2-3; no clear D gene. V lost 4 bases, J lost 7 bases, and 9 bases lay in between. The CDR3 length is 12 residues. Germline CDR1 is MNHEY and CDR2 is SVGAGI. CDR3 in DNA: TGTGCCAGCAGTTCGAGTCCAAATACGCAGTATTTT. Translating it yields CASSSSPNTQYF.

This rearrangement joins TRBV20-1 to TRBJ1-2, with 8 bases identical to TRBD1. There are 12 residues in the CDR3. Trimming at V came to 3 bases and at J to 7 bases, leaving 4 bases not matched to a gene. Germline V gene data show CDR1 as DFQATT and CDR2 as SNEGSKA (reference sequence). CDR3 protein: CSASWTGFGYTF. In nucleotides, the CDR3 is TGCAGTGCTAGTTGGACAGGGTTTGGCTACACCTTC.

Remarks on this clonotype: A read error may produce the germline difference seen at one junction end. The chain joins TRBV7-9 to TRBJ2-2; D might be TRBD2 (5 bases). The CDR3 is made up of 12 amino acids. Looked up from germline, CDR1 is SEHNR and CDR2 is FQNEAQ (reference sequence). CDR3 sequence (DNA): TGTGCCAGCAGCTCGATGTCCGGGAAGCTGTTTTTT. Amino acids: CASSSMSGKLFF.

This clonotype was recorded many times. The chain uses TRBV7-2 and TRBJ2-5; tentative D call: TRBD1 (7 bases). The CDR3 extends over 12 amino acids. Germline lookup yields CDR1 SGHTA and CDR2 FQGNSA. V was clipped by 5 bases and J by 6 bases, with 10 bases between them. The CDR3 reads CASSPGGKTQYF. CDR3 nucleotide sequence: TGTGCCAGCAGCCCAGGGGGGAAGACCCAGTACTTC. Looking up the rest from reference TRBV7-2 and TRBJ2-5 gives the full variable domain: GAGVSQSPSNKVTEKGKDVELRCDPISGHTALYWYRQSLGQGLEFLIYFQGNSAPDKSGLPSDRFSAERTGGSVSTLTIQRTQQEDSAVYLCASSPGGKTQYFGPGTRLLVL.

This clonotype was picked up many times. The J gene is TRBJ1-2, the V gene TRBV3-1, with a weak D call TRBD1 (5 bases). Per germline, CDR1 LGHDT and CDR2 YNNKEL (reference sequence). The CDR3 extends over 16 amino acids. The ends were cut back, 3 bases at V and 0 bases at J, with 14 bases in the middle. CDR3 region: CASSQVGGDANYGYTF. The DNA of the CDR3 is TGTGCCAGCAGCCAGGTCGGGGGGGACGCTAACTATGGCTACACCTTC. The whole variable domain, remainder taken from reference TRBV3-1 and TRBJ1-2, is DTAVSQTPKYLVTQMGNDKSIKCEQNLGHDTMYWYKQDSKKFLKIMFSYNNKELIINETVPNRFSPKSPDKAHLNLHINSLELGDSAVYFCASSQVGGDANYGYTFGSGTRLTVV.

J is TRBJ1-1 and V is TRBV6-1; 7 nucleotides align to TRBD1. V shed 5 bases and J 4 bases; nucleotides not matched to a gene: 16. The germline gives CDR1 MNHNS, CDR2 SASEGT. The CDR3 is made up of 17 amino acids. The CDR3 loop is CASSQPTGPLPSTEAFF. CDR3 DNA: TGTGCCAGCAGTCAACCGACAGGGCCCCTTCCGAGCACTGAAGCTTTCTTT.

The sample holds a few counts of this clonotype. The CDR3 sequence: CSAASTGAQGSNEQFF. For the CDR3, the DNA is TGCAGTGCTGCTAGCACGGGAGCCCAGGGTAGTAATGAGCAGTTCTTC. The rearrangement uses TRBV20-1 and TRBJ2-1; D may be TRBD2 (6 bases). In germline, CDR1 is DFQATT, CDR2 SNEGSKA (reference sequence). V lost 5 bases and J 7 bases, leaving 24 bases between the germline ends. The CDR3 is 16 amino acids.

The rearrangement uses TRBV3-1 and TRBJ2-1; D unclear. Germline CDR1 LGHDT, CDR2 YNNKEL (reference sequence). The CDR3 sequence is 13 residues long. Between the trimmed V and J ends, which lost 1 base and 5 bases, there was a span of 6 bases. The CDR3 reads CASSQGPDNEQFF. CDR3 nucleotide sequence: TGTGCCAGCAGCCAAGGCCCAGACAATGAGCAGTTCTTC.

This clonotype came up many times. The DNA for the CDR3 is TGCGCCAGCAGCTATCCGTCAGGGACAACCCTGCGAAAGGGCGAGCAGTACTTC. It is translated as CASSYPSGTTLRKGEQYF. The chain is built from TRBV5-1 and TRBJ2-7; D is perhaps TRBD1 (6 bases). Germline V gene lookup returns CDR1 SGHRS and CDR2 YFSETQ. Trimming took off 3 bases at V and 6 bases at J, with 28 bases between the two ends. The CDR3 is made up of 18 amino acids.

This clonotype was found many times. V and J are TRBV30 and TRBJ1-2, with D unresolved. The CDR3 is 12 amino acids. Germline CDR1 and CDR2: GTSNPN and SVGIG (reference sequence). V gave up 5 bases and J gave up 0 bases, with 7 bases separating them. CDR3 protein: CAWGTSNYGYTF. The DNA for the CDR3 is TGTGCCTGGGGAACATCTAACTATGGCTACACCTTC.